This T cell receptor beta chain derives from a study of identical twins. Findings and limits, study-wide: Abundant beta clonotypes from cord blood bore fewer insertions; memory repertoires lacked this pattern.

TCRdb recomputed calls from the 5' RACE reads with MiXCR, one row per CDR3 protein. The sample lists 1.5 million to 2 million distinct CDR3 sequences; 25% to 35% were seen once. CDR3 length equals 16 residues. Germline loops: CDR1 SGHRS, CDR2 YFSETQ. Note on this clonotype: Its antigen is not known. A much larger clonotype is one base distant, so this may be a read error.

The source is a newborn girl in good health. This chain links TRBV5-1 with TRBJ2-1; 9 bases map to TRBD2. Sequencing was done on a sample of cord blood. CDR3 sequence reads: CASSLLSGGSYNEQSF. The CDR3 DNA follows: TGCGCCAGCAGCCTTCTTAGCGGGGGCTCCTACAATGAGCAGTCCTTC.